Sequencing of this TCR beta chain was carried out in a study of blood T cells in healthy people across ages. A second PCR of roughly 7 to 11 cycles used a sample-barcoded 5' primer and a J-beta primer mix. Using its own MiXCR run on the 5' RACE reads, TCRdb lists one record per CDR3 protein. The table shows 650,000 to 800,000 distinct CDR3 sequences, with 40% to 65% occurring only once. CDR1 is MNHNS, CDR2 SASEGT, per germline. With V trimmed by 8 bases and J by 12 bases, 7 bases remained unmatched. This CDR3 has 12 amino acids. This clonotype has just a few counts. Its antigen remains unidentified. Points from the study as a whole: PBMCs left unsorted prevented a conclusive naive versus antigen-experienced comparison.

This TCR derives from a woman of 80 years or more in good health. The sequenced sample was blood. The chain employs TRBV6-1 and TRBJ1-6, with 7 nucleotides matching TRBD1. CDR3 nucleotide sequence: TGTGCCAGCCAGCAGGGGGGAGGACCCCTCCACTTT. Amino acids: CASQQGGGPLHF.